The 27 T cell receptor beta chains listed next were all sequenced from one sample in a study of T cell clonotyping in hematopoietic cell transplantation. Assay: immunoSEQ multiplex PCR; the TCRdb copy retains only in-frame clones and omits some. Of 10,000 to 15,000 clones in the sample, about nine tenths are singletons; the top ten hold 1.2%. Input material: peripheral blood mononuclear cells. All receptors derive from a man aged 30-40 years in good health. Some clones in this sample may be carry-over from other donors' samples.

The rearrangement uses TRBV5-6 and TRBJ2-5; 9 nucleotides line up with TRBD1. This CDR3 contains 16 residues. Germline V CDR1 and CDR2: SGHDT, YYEEEE. Trimming cost V 5 bases and J 4 bases; bases outside gene matches: 12. The CDR3 reads CASSRITGGKAETQYF. DNA for the CDR3: TGTGCCAGCAGTCGAATCACAGGGGGCAAAGCAGAGACCCAGTACTTC. The complete variable domain, with remaining parts taken from reference TRBV5-6 and TRBJ2-5, reads DAGVTQSPTHLIKTRGQQVTLRCSPKSGHDTVSWYQQALGQGPQFIFQYYEEEERQRGNFPDRFSGHQFPNYSSELNVNALLLGDSALYLCASSRITGGKAETQYFGPGTRLLVL.

This clone was counted only a few times. J is TRBJ1-1 and V is TRBV18; 10 bases match TRBD1. The CDR3 runs to 15 residues. Germline V gene lookup returns CDR1 KGHSH and CDR2 LQKENI. The J segment lost 5 bases and the V segment lost 5 bases, leaving 8 bases of the junction unmatched. DNA for the CDR3: TGTGCCAGCTCATATGGGGGACAGGGGAGTACTGAAGCTTTCTTT. Its protein product is CASSYGGQGSTEAFF.

The chain links TRBV6-1 to TRBJ1-5, with D unresolved. CDR1 is MNHNS, CDR2 SASEGT, per germline. Trimming stripped 3 bases from V and 3 bases from J, with 6 bases between. The CDR3 contains 13 residues. The chain's CDR3 is CASSEGFNQPQHF. In DNA form, the CDR3 reads TGTGCCAGCAGTGAGGGGTTCAATCAGCCCCAGCATTTT.

This rearrangement joins TRBV7-2 to TRBJ2-3; the D is unclear. The CDR3 runs 12 residues. The V gene lost 2 bases and the J gene lost 6 bases, with 6 bases spanning the gap. CDR1 is SGHTA and CDR2 is FQGNSA in the germline V gene. The CDR3 nucleotides read TGTGCCAGCAGCTTACAGCTCGATACGCAGTATTTT. It translates to CASSLQLDTQYF.

The V and J genes are TRBV7-3 and TRBJ1-1, with D perhaps matching TRBD1 (6 bases). Per germline, CDR1 SGHTA and CDR2 FQGTGA. The ends were cut back, 5 bases at V and 1 base at J, with 17 bases in the middle. The CDR3 is 16 amino acids. The CDR3 spells CASSPGDWDPNTEAFF. For the CDR3, the DNA is TGTGCCAGCAGCCCAGGGGATTGGGATCCGAACACTGAAGCTTTCTTT.

This sequence joins TRBV11-1 and TRBJ1-2, with D possibly matching TRBD1 (6 bases). The CDR3 runs 13 residues. Trimming took 0 bases from V and 13 from J, leaving 15 bases between them. CDR1 is SGHAT and CDR2 is FQDESV in the germline V gene (reference sequence). In DNA form, the CDR3 reads TGTGCCAGCAGCTTAGCCCCCGTGGGGGCGCGCACCTTC. Translation gives CASSLAPVGARTF.

This sequence joins TRBV5-5 and TRBJ1-6; D may be TRBD1 (5 bases). The length of the CDR3 is 14 residues. V was cut by 1 base and J by 10 bases, with 12 bases left in between. The V gene's germline CDR1 is SGHKS and CDR2 YYEKEE (reference sequence). The CDR3 loop is CASSLNRPSSPLHF. The CDR3, as DNA: TGTGCCAGCAGCTTGAACAGGCCTTCGTCACCCCTCCACTTT.

The chain is built from TRBV30 and TRBJ2-5, with 7 bases fitting TRBD2. Losses at the gene ends were 1 base for V and 5 bases for J; bases not matched to a gene: 4. CDR3 length equals 13 residues. CDR1 and CDR2 from the germline V gene are GTSNPN and SVGIG (reference sequence). As DNA, the CDR3 is TGTGCCTGGAGTGGACTAGCCTACGAGACCCAGTACTTC. Translating gives CAWSGLAYETQYF.

V and J are TRBV2 and TRBJ2-4; possibly TRBD1 for D (5 bases). Between the trimmed V and J ends, which lost 4 bases and 6 bases, there was a span of 10 bases. The CDR3 covers 13 residues. Germline V gene lookup returns CDR1 SNHLY and CDR2 FYNNEI. Here the CDR3 reads CASSGERGNIQYF. CDR3 in DNA: TGTGCCAGCAGTGGTGAAAGGGGAAACATTCAGTACTTC.

The chain couples TRBV5-6 to TRBJ2-7; 12 bases match TRBD1. With 0 bases clipped from V and 6 bases from J, the junction kept 4 bases outside the gene matches. CDR3 length: 15 residues. Germline CDR1 is SGHDT and CDR2 is YYEEEE. CDR3 bases: TGTGCCAGCAGCTTGGCCGGGACAGGGGGCCGCGAGCAGTACTTC. Amino acid sequence: CASSLAGTGGREQYF.

The chain carries TRBV7-9 and TRBJ1-5; 8 bases map to TRBD1. From germline, CDR1 is SEHNR and CDR2 FQNEAQ (reference sequence). The CDR3 runs to 17 residues. V trimming: 1 base; J trimming: 2 bases; junction bases outside the gene matches: 7. CDR3 protein: CASSLVITGGGNQPQHF. Here the CDR3 DNA reads TGTGCCAGCAGCTTAGTGATTACAGGGGGGGGCAATCAGCCCCAGCATTTT.

V is TRBV5-6 and J is TRBJ1-5, with 7 bases matching TRBD1. The CDR3 length is 16 residues. Germline V lookup: CDR1 SGHDT, CDR2 YYEEEE. With 0 bases clipped from V and 7 bases from J, the junction kept 10 bases outside the gene matches. The CDR3 nucleotides read TGTGCCAGCAGCTTGGTTGGTGGGCAGGGGGAACAGCCCCAGCATTTT. Translating gives CASSLVGGQGEQPQHF.

The chain has TRBV29-1 and TRBJ2-1; D is unresolved. From germline, CDR1 is SQVTM and CDR2 ANQGSEA. V lost 1 base and J 5 bases, leaving 6 bases between the germline ends. This CDR3 spans 12 amino acids. CDR3 protein: CSVEVINNEQFF. In DNA form, the CDR3 reads TGCAGCGTTGAAGTTATCAACAATGAGCAGTTCTTC.

The rearrangement joins TRBV2 to TRBJ2-1, with a tentative D call TRBD2 (6 bases). The CDR3 consists of 14 residues. V lost 6 bases and J lost 6, with 15 bases in between. Germline loops: CDR1 SNHLY, CDR2 FYNNEI. For the CDR3, the DNA is TGTGCCAGCAGACTAGCCTCAAATAGCAATGAGCAGTTCTTC. Amino acid sequence: CASRLASNSNEQFF.

This chain uses TRBV6-5 with TRBJ2-2; D might be TRBD1 (5 bases). V dropped 0 bases and J dropped 3 bases, with 11 bases sitting between them. CDR3 size: 16 residues. Looked up from germline, CDR1 is MNHEY and CDR2 is SVGAGI. Here the CDR3 reads CASSYSPGIDTGELFF. Written as DNA, the CDR3 is TGTGCCAGCAGTTACTCACCAGGGATAGACACCGGGGAGCTGTTTTTT.

The V and J genes are TRBV5-4 and TRBJ2-1; D unclear. V shed 1 base and J shed 8 bases, with 7 bases lying between them. CDR3 length: 12 amino acids. CDR1 and CDR2 (germline): SGHNT, YYREEE (reference sequence). The CDR3 sequence is CASSLKNDEQFF. In DNA form, the CDR3 reads TGTGCCAGCAGCTTGAAGAACGATGAGCAGTTCTTC.

The chain combines TRBV30 with TRBJ1-2, with unresolved D. The V gene's germline CDR1 is GTSNPN and CDR2 SVGIG (reference sequence). The CDR3 is 11 amino acids. The V end was cut by 8 bases, the J end by 8 bases, with 15 bases between. In DNA, the CDR3 is TGTGCCGCTTCGCTGGGCGCGGGCTACACCTTC. Amino acids: CAASLGAGYTF.

The chain couples TRBV5-1 to TRBJ2-7; no firm D call. Germline CDR1 SGHRS, CDR2 YFSETQ. V shed 4 bases and J shed 3 bases, with 8 bases lying between them. The CDR3 is 12 amino acids. The CDR3 sequence: CASSTSGYEQYF. The CDR3 DNA follows: TGCGCCAGCAGCACGTCAGGCTACGAGCAGTACTTC.

The chain employs TRBV2 and TRBJ1-2; perhaps TRBD1 as D (5 bases). The CDR3 is 15 amino acids. The germline V and J ends were trimmed by 1 base and 6 bases, with 15 bases remaining between them. The germline CDR1 and CDR2 sequences are SNHLY and FYNNEI. Here the CDR3 reads CASSEGGTRGNGYTF. In DNA, the CDR3 is TGTGCCAGCAGTGAAGGGGGCACGAGGGGCAATGGCTACACCTTC.

V usage is TRBV7-2 and J usage is TRBJ1-3; no clear D. This CDR3 spans 13 amino acids. Trimming removed 4 bases from V and 4 bases from J, with 8 bases in between. Germline V gene data show CDR1 as SGHTA and CDR2 as FQGNSA. The CDR3 loop is CASSSGFGNTIYF. The CDR3 DNA reads TGTGCCAGCAGCTCAGGCTTCGGAAACACCATATATTTT.

The chain couples TRBV5-1 to TRBJ1-1, with a possible D match to TRBD1 (6 bases). Germline-derived CDR1 and CDR2 are SGHRS and YFSETQ. Trimming took 4 bases from V and 4 from J, leaving 17 bases between them. The CDR3 spans 15 residues. Written as DNA, the CDR3 is TGCGCCAGCAGCACCGAGACAGGTTGGGGCACTGAAGCTTTCTTT. Translating gives CASSTETGWGTEAFF.

A note on this clone: An end of the junction does not agree with germline; a read error may underlie this. The V call is TRBV7-7, the J call TRBJ2-5, with unresolved D. Germline V gene lookup returns CDR1 SSHAT and CDR2 FNYEAQ (reference sequence). The CDR3 covers 13 residues. The CDR3 spells CASSLQGIETQYF. The CDR3 bases are TGTGCTAGCAGCTTACAAGGGATCGAGACCCAGTACTTC. Variable domain in full (rest from reference TRBV7-7 and TRBJ2-5): GAGVSQSPRYKVTKRGQDVTLRCDPISSHATLYWYQQALGQGPEFLTYFNYEAQPDKSGLPSDRFSAERPEGSISTLTIQRTEQRDSAMYRCASSLQGIETQYFGPGTRLLVL.

Turning to this clone: Other DNA sequences in the sample encode the same CDR3. The chain uses TRBV27 and TRBJ1-5; 9 positions agree with TRBD1. After removal of 6 bases from V and 6 bases from J, the junction contained 6 bases not matched to a gene. Germline V gene data show CDR1 as MNHEY and CDR2 as SMNVEV (reference sequence). The CDR3 has 14 residues. The CDR3 loop reads CASRPTGGGQPQHF. The CDR3 bases are TGTGCCAGCAGACCTACAGGGGGCGGTCAGCCCCAGCATTTT.

V gene TRBV6-5 combines with J gene TRBJ1-2; no reliable D call. V was clipped by 7 bases and J by 4 bases, with 13 bases between them. This CDR3 spans 13 amino acids. Germline CDR1 MNHEY, CDR2 SVGAGI. The CDR3 DNA follows: TGTGCCAGCAAAACCGGGTCGGGCTATGGCTACACCTTC. Protein: CASKTGSGYGYTF.

The chain combines TRBV6-4 with TRBJ1-5; 9 bases fit TRBD1. Germline V lookup: CDR1 MRHNA, CDR2 SNTAGT. V trimming: 4 bases; J trimming: 0 bases; junction bases outside the gene matches: 4. This CDR3 has 16 residues. CDR3: CASSVTGGFSNQPQHF. The CDR3 bases are TGTGCCAGCAGTGTTACAGGGGGCTTTAGCAATCAGCCCCAGCATTTT.

The chain uses TRBV19 and TRBJ2-7; D tentatively fits TRBD1 or TRBD2 (5 bases each). V lost 7 bases and J lost 0, with 10 bases in between. CDR1 and CDR2 (germline): LNHDA, SQIVND (reference sequence). The CDR3 sequence is 13 residues long. The CDR3 is CASKGESSYEQYF. In nucleotides, the CDR3 is TGTGCCAGTAAAGGGGAGAGCTCCTACGAGCAGTACTTC. Variable domain in full (rest from reference TRBV19 and TRBJ2-7): DGGITQSPKYLFRKEGQNVTLSCEQNLNHDAMYWYRQDPGQGLRLIYYSQIVNDFQKGDIAEGYSVSREKKESFPLTVTSAQKNPTAFYLCASKGESSYEQYFGPGTRLTVT.

The chain recombines TRBV2 with TRBJ2-6; a weak D match, TRBD1 (5 bases). Per germline, CDR1 SNHLY and CDR2 FYNNEI. CDR3 length: 14 residues. V was shortened by 3 bases and J by 2 bases, with 5 bases between the two germline ends. The CDR3 is CASSDRAGANVLTF. As DNA, the CDR3 is TGTGCCAGCAGTGACAGGGCTGGGGCCAACGTCCTGACTTTC.